These 18 T cell receptor beta chains originate from one sample sequenced in a study of metastatic and nonmetastatic thyroid tumors. TCRdb used MiXCR to call clones anew from the PCR reads. The table shows 20,000 to 30,000 clones, with over 20% occurring only once. Patients underwent thyroid surgery, and none had received any treatment before it. The sample consisted of blood. Receptors originate from a female donor with papillary thyroid cancer or a benign thyroid nodule (not recorded which). Some clones in this sample may be carry-over from other donors' samples.

This clone was found many times. CDR3 sequence reads: CASRGDGSTDTQYF. In DNA form, the CDR3 reads TGTGCCAGCAGGGGGGACGGGAGCACAGATACGCAGTATTTT. The genes are TRBV28 and TRBJ2-3, with D possibly being TRBD1 or TRBD2 (5 bases each). The V end lost 6 bases, the J end lost 0 bases, and 10 bases lay between the germline ends. Looked up from germline, CDR1 is MDHEN and CDR2 is SYDVKM. The CDR3 totals 14 residues.

This clone has ten or more counts. This sequence joins TRBV5-1 and TRBJ1-4; no firm D call. Germline V gene data show CDR1 as SGHRS and CDR2 as YFSETQ. V gave up 1 base and J gave up 8 bases, with 12 bases separating them. The CDR3 is 14 amino acids. The DNA for the CDR3 is TGCGCCAGCAGCTTGACAGCCCTCGAGGAAAAACTGTTTTTT. This encodes CASSLTALEEKLFF.

This clone was detected many times. Other DNA variants within this sample encode the same CDR3. The genes are TRBV12-3 or TRBV12-4 and TRBJ2-2, with 9 positions matching TRBD1. The length of the CDR3 is 17 residues. V trimming: 1 base; J trimming: 5 bases; junction bases outside the gene matches: 8. CDR3 sequence (DNA): TGTGCCAGCAGTTTAGTTGGCGGACAGGGGAAGACCGGGGAGCTGTTTTTT. Its translation is CASSLVGGQGKTGELFF.

Many counts were recorded for this clone. The CDR3 sequence: CASSIDSGTGLNQPQHF. Written as DNA, the CDR3 is TGTGCCAGTAGTATAGATAGCGGGACAGGTCTTAATCAGCCCCAGCATTTT. This chain uses TRBV19 with TRBJ1-5, with 8 bases that match TRBD1. CDR3 length equals 17 residues. Germline V gene lookup returns CDR1 LNHDA and CDR2 SQIVND (reference sequence). V lost 0 bases, J lost 4 bases, and 8 bases stayed unmatched.

The rearrangement uses TRBV2 and TRBJ2-3; TRBD2 matches 10 bases. Germline V CDR1 and CDR2: SNHLY, FYNNEI. The CDR3 spans 18 residues. Trimming removed 5 bases from V and 5 bases from J; junction bases left unmatched: 16. The CDR3: CASSSRDGAGGPGDTQYF. The CDR3 nucleotides are TGTGCCAGCAGTTCTAGAGATGGAGCGGGGGGGCCGGGAGATACGCAGTATTTT.

By share of the sample, this clone is medium-sized (0.01 to 0.1%). The rearrangement uses TRBV5-1 and TRBJ2-1; tentatively, D is TRBD1 (5 bases). The CDR3 spans 16 residues. Between the trimmed V and J ends, which lost 0 bases and 6 bases, there was a span of 16 bases. Germline V gene lookup returns CDR1 SGHRS and CDR2 YFSETQ. The CDR3 DNA sequence: TGCGCCAGCAGCTTGGAACAGGCAGCCCGGAGCAATGAGCAGTTCTTC. Amino acid sequence: CASSLEQAARSNEQFF.

This clone came up many times. This rearrangement joins TRBV6-2 or TRBV6-3 to TRBJ2-1; TRBD2 matches at 7 bases. The ends lost 8 bases at V and 5 bases at J; junction bases unmatched: 9. Germline CDR1 and CDR2: MNHEY and SVGEGT. This CDR3 spans 14 amino acids. The CDR3 sequence: CASLRDYRNNEQFF. The CDR3 DNA is TGTGCCAGCCTCCGGGACTACCGGAACAATGAGCAGTTCTTC.

This sequence joins TRBV11-2 and TRBJ1-5, with a tentative D call TRBD1 (6 bases). Germline V gene lookup returns CDR1 SGHAT and CDR2 FQNNGV. There are 17 residues in the CDR3. V shed 1 base and J shed 2 bases, with 15 bases lying between them. In DNA, the CDR3 is TGTGCCAGCAGCTTAGGGGGCGGGGGGGCCCGCAATCAGCCCCAGCATTTT. Protein product: CASSLGGGGARNQPQHF.

The rearrangement links TRBV4-2 to TRBJ2-1; the D gene is possibly TRBD2 (6 bases). The CDR3 contains 16 residues. CDR1 and CDR2 from the germline V gene are LGHNA and YNFKEQ. Trimming removed 0 bases at V and 4 bases at J, with 13 bases between. The CDR3 coding sequence is TGTGCCAGCAGCCAAGATGGCGGAGGGGCTTACAATGAGCAGTTCTTC. Amino acid sequence: CASSQDGGGAYNEQFF.

This clone was recorded many times. The V call is TRBV5-1, the J call TRBJ2-6, with a tentative D call TRBD2 (5 bases). From germline, CDR1 is SGHRS and CDR2 YFSETQ. Trimming took 0 bases from V and 2 from J, leaving 12 bases between them. This CDR3 spans 17 amino acids. Here the CDR3 DNA reads TGCGCCAGCAGCTTGGTCGGAGGTAGCACTGGGGCCAACGTCCTGACTTTC. Translated, it gives CASSLVGGSTGANVLTF.

The V gene is TRBV30, the J gene TRBJ2-5; the D gene is possibly TRBD2 (6 bases). Trimming took off 2 bases at V and 4 bases at J, with 11 bases between the two ends. CDR1 GTSNPN and CDR2 SVGIG come from the germline V gene (reference sequence). There are 13 residues in the CDR3. CDR3 nucleotide sequence: TGTGCCTGGAGTCGCGGGCGGGGAGAGACCCAGTACTTC. Amino acids: CAWSRGRGETQYF.

This clone appeared many times. The J gene is TRBJ2-4, the V gene TRBV19; D may match TRBD1 or TRBD2 (5 bases each). Germline V gene data show CDR1 as LNHDA and CDR2 as SQIVND (reference sequence). V gave up 7 bases and J gave up 6 bases, with 16 bases separating them. CDR3 size: 14 residues. CDR3 in amino acids: CASTTPGPANIQYF. The DNA for the CDR3 is TGTGCCAGTACCACGCCGGGACCGGCAAACATTCAGTACTTC. The full variable domain, completed using reference TRBV19 and TRBJ2-4, is DGGITQSPKYLFRKEGQNVTLSCEQNLNHDAMYWYRQDPGQGLRLIYYSQIVNDFQKGDIAEGYSVSREKKESFPLTVTSAQKNPTAFYLCASTTPGPANIQYFGAGTRLSVL.

By proportion, this clone is medium-sized (0.01 to 0.1%). This chain uses TRBV10-3 with TRBJ2-7; possible D gene TRBD1, 6 bases. Germline V gives CDR1 ENHRY, CDR2 SYGVKD. Between the trimmed V and J ends, which lost 6 bases and 7 bases, there was a span of 16 bases. The CDR3 sequence is 13 residues long. CDR3 DNA sequence: TGTGCCATCAGGGGGGCTATTCTGGGAGAGCAGTACTTC. Its translation is CAIRGAILGEQYF.

Only a few counts were recorded for this clone. The V gene is TRBV6-5, the J gene TRBJ1-2, with D unclear. Germline assignment: CDR1 MNHEY and CDR2 SVGAGI. Trimming took 5 bases from V and 1 from J, leaving 20 bases between them. CDR3 length: 17 residues. The CDR3 reads CASSHRSVQQFNYGYTF. The CDR3 nucleotides are TGTGCCAGCAGTCACAGATCGGTCCAACAGTTTAACTATGGCTACACCTTC.

The rearrangement uses TRBV5-1 and TRBJ2-2; maybe TRBD1 (6 bases). Trimming shortened V by 9 bases and J by 6 bases, and 21 bases separated the two germline ends. Germline CDR1 and CDR2: SGHRS and YFSETQ. The CDR3 extends over 15 amino acids. The DNA of the CDR3 is TGCGCCATCAGGGGCATCCTGGGGGCTTCCGGGGAGCTGTTTTTT. Amino acid sequence: CAIRGILGASGELFF. Full variable domain (remainder filled in from reference TRBV5-1 and TRBJ2-2): KAGVTQTPRYLIKTRGQQVTLSCSPISGHRSVSWYQQTPGQGLQFLFEYFSETQRNKGNFPGRFSGRQFSNSRSEMNVSTLELGDSALYLCAIRGILGASGELFFGEGSRLTVL.

This clone was seen a few times. A junction boundary mismatches the germline segment, possibly from a read error. The chain is built from TRBV25-1 and TRBJ2-3; 12 nucleotides line up with TRBD2. Germline loops: CDR1 MGHDK, CDR2 SYGVNS. CDR3 size: 15 residues. The chain's CDR3 is CAGSDLAGGLDTQYF. The CDR3 bases are TGTGCCGGCAGTGATCTAGCGGGGGGGCTGGATACGCAGTATTTT.

The rearrangement joins TRBV11-2 to TRBJ1-2, with D possibly matching TRBD1 (6 bases). The CDR3 sequence is 15 residues long. CDR1 and CDR2 from the germline V gene are SGHAT and FQNNGV. Between the trimmed V and J ends, which lost 0 bases and 5 bases, there was a span of 13 bases. For the CDR3, the DNA is TGTGCCAGCAGCTTAGATGGGGGGCGCGGGTATGGCTACACCTTC. This encodes CASSLDGGRGYGYTF.

There are many counts of this clone. This sequence joins TRBV12-3 or TRBV12-4 and TRBJ2-1; TRBD2 might be the D (7 bases). This CDR3 has 15 amino acids. Trimming took off 0 bases at V and 2 bases at J, with 8 bases between the two ends. The CDR3 DNA sequence: TGTGCCAGCAGTTTAGCGGGGGGGCCCTACAATGAGCAGTTCTTC. The encoded protein is CASSLAGGPYNEQFF.